Here is one T cell receptor beta chain with its context. Measured with immunoSEQ multiplex PCR; TCRdb has only the in-frame clones, and not every one. Found here are a few hundred thousand clones, nearly 90% of them singletons; the top ten hold about 1.7%. The germline gives CDR1 SGDLS, CDR2 YYNGEE. The CDR3 contains 15 residues. The V gene end was trimmed by 2 bases and the J gene end by 4 bases; junction bases not matched to a gene: 6. The data were obtained in a study of blood T cell repertoires in COVID-19. At the level of the study: Nucleic acid was either cDNA or gDNA, and it came from T cells, B-cell-depleted T cells, or PBMCs.

Cohort assignment relied on participant-reported clinical history. This chain links TRBV9 with TRBJ2-5; 9 bases fit TRBD1. This TCR was recovered from a woman under 30 with acute COVID-19. The source material was PBMCs or T cells enriched from blood (not recorded which). CDR3 in DNA: TGTGCCAGCAGCGTTATGGGACAGGGCGTAGAGACCCAGTACTTC. Its protein is CASSVMGQGVETQYF.